Listed below are T cell receptor beta chains from one sample, sequenced in a study of blood T cell repertoires in COVID-19. Assay used: immunoSEQ multiplex PCR; TCRdb lists only in-frame clones, some missing. Here the sample spans approximately 130,000 clones, around 86% being singletons. Sequences were obtained from peripheral blood. The source of these receptors is a woman aged 45-59 years who had recovered from COVID-19. The CDR3 runs from the conserved cysteine through the conserved F or W. A D gene is named only where the DNA matches it firmly. Clone sizes are given selectively: once, few, many, or a class where the clone is expanded.

j_call cdr3_length v_call clone_size d_call cdr3_nt cdr3_aa
TRBJ1-6 15 TRBV11-1 . TRBD1 TGTGCCAGCAGCTCCCCGGACAGGGGCATCTCACCCCTCCACTTT CASSSPDRGISPLHF
TRBJ2-2 13 TRBV5-1 . . TGCGCCAGCAGCTTGGGAGTCACCGGGGAGCTGTTTTTT CASSLGVTGELFF
TRBJ2-1 19 TRBV12-5 . TRBD1 TGTGCTAGTGGTCTATTTACCCCTCGGGACAGGGGCGGCTACAATGAGCAGTTCTTC CASGLFTPRDRGGYNEQFF
TRBJ1-2 14 TRBV4-1 once TRBD1 TGCGCCAGCAGCCAACCACAGGGGATGTATGGCTACACCTTC CASSQPQGMYGYTF
TRBJ1-6 14 TRBV5-1 . . TGCGCCAGCAGCTTGTCTGCAGATAATTCACCCCTCCACTTT CASSLSADNSPLHF
TRBJ1-1 15 TRBV21-1 once . TGTGCCAGCAGCAAAGGTTTGAGGGGGGGGACTGAAGCTTTCTTT CASSKGLRGGTEAFF
TRBJ2-7 15 TRBV4-2 . TRBD2 TGTGCCAGCAGCCAGGTACTAGCGGGGGTCTACGAGCAGTACTTC CASSQVLAGVYEQYF
TRBJ1-2 14 TRBV6-5 . TRBD1 TGTGCCAGCAGTCCGGACAGGGCTCCCGGTGGCTACACCTTC CASSPDRAPGGYTF
TRBJ2-3 13 TRBV7-3 few . TGTGCCAGCAGCCCACTTGGCACAGATACGCAGTATTTT CASSPLGTDTQYF
TRBJ2-7 14 TRBV2 once TRBD2 TGTGCCAGCAGTTCACTAGCGGGGTTCGACGAGCAGTACTTC CASSSLAGFDEQYF
TRBJ1-1 11 TRBV30 once . TGTGCCTGGCTAGTTTTCGAAGTGGCTTTCTTT CAWLVFEVAFF
TRBJ1-1 13 TRBV3-1/TRBV3-2 . . TGTGCCAGCAGCTCAACAGTGAACACTGAAGCTTTCTTT CASSSTVNTEAFF
TRBJ2-1 14 TRBV19 . . TGTGCCAGTCGGTCGGGGAGCTCCTACAATGAGCAGTTCTTC CASRSGSSYNEQFF
TRBJ2-1 13 TRBV18 . . TGTGCCAGCTCACCACCTAGCATGAATGAGCAGTTCTTC CASSPPSMNEQFF
TRBJ2-7 14 TRBV5-1 . . TGCGCCAGCAGCTTGGGACAGGACCTCTACGAGCAGTACTTC CASSLGQDLYEQYF
TRBJ1-1 11 TRBV11-3 . . TGTGCCAGCAGCTTGGGGGGTGTGGCTTTCTTT CASSLGGVAFF
TRBJ1-2 11 TRBV6-6 . . TGTGCCAGCGGGGAGGTGGGCGGCTACACCTTC CASGEVGGYTF
TRBJ1-2 15 TRBV28 . . TGTGCCAGCAGTTTAGGAGGGGTATCCGACTATGGCTACACCTTC CASSLGGVSDYGYTF
TRBJ2-2 14 TRBV14 . . TGTGCCAGCAGCCAAGATCAGGCCACCGGGGAGCTGTTTTTT CASSQDQATGELFF
TRBJ2-4 17 TRBV7-2 . TRBD2 TGTGCCAGCAGCTTAAGGGGTAGCGGGAAGGCCAAAAACATTCAGTACTTC CASSLRGSGKAKNIQYF
TRBJ2-1 15 TRBV5-1 . . TGCGCCAGCAGCTTGGTCAGGACTACAAACAATGAGCAGTTCTTC CASSLVRTTNNEQFF
TRBJ2-7 13 TRBV12-3/TRBV12-4 . . TGTGCCAGCAGTTTATCCGGGGCCTACGAGCAGTACTTC CASSLSGAYEQYF
TRBJ1-5 14 TRBV30 few TRBD1 TGTGCCTGGAGTAGGGGACAGGGACATCAGCCCCAGCATTTT CAWSRGQGHQPQHF
TRBJ1-2 13 TRBV19 . . TGTGCCAGTAGTTTGGCAGGGGTCTATGGCTACACCTTC CASSLAGVYGYTF
TRBJ2-7 16 TRBV5-6 . TRBD1 TGTGCCAGCAGCCGTCAGGGGGCCTTCCCCTTACTCGAGCAGTACTTC CASSRQGAFPLLEQYF
TRBJ1-1 15 TRBV30 . . TGTGCCCGAGTGGCTAGGGGGTTGATGAACACTGAAGCTTTCTTT CARVARGLMNTEAFF
TRBJ2-3 18 TRBV15 . . TGTGCCACCAGGGGTGAGACCGCCGGGAGATCGAGGACAGATACGCAGTATTTT CATRGETAGRSRTDTQYF
TRBJ1-1 14 TRBV27 . . TGTGCCAGCAGTTTATCGGGACTAAAGACTGAAGCTTTCTTT CASSLSGLKTEAFF
TRBJ2-1 11 TRBV12-3/TRBV12-4 . . TGTGCCAGCAGTCTAGCCGTTGAGCAGTTCTTC CASSLAVEQFF
TRBJ2-1 14 TRBV11-2 . TRBD1 TGTGCCAGCAGCTTAGTAGACAGGGCAGGGGAGCAGTTCTTC CASSLVDRAGEQFF
TRBJ1-4 14 TRBV6-5 . TRBD1 TGTGCCAGCAGCCCCGGGACAGGGAGGGAAAAACTGTTTTTT CASSPGTGREKLFF
TRBJ2-7 14 TRBV3-1/TRBV3-2 once TRBD1 TGTGCCAGCAGCCAAGGACAGGGGAGGAACGAGCAGTACTTC CASSQGQGRNEQYF
TRBJ2-7 16 TRBV13 . TRBD2 TGTGCCAGCAGCTTAGGTCTAGCGGGAGGGTTAGGCGAGCAGTACTTC CASSLGLAGGLGEQYF
TRBJ2-3 21 TRBV10-3 . TRBD2 TGTGCCATCAGTGAGTCTGAATTTCCTAGCGGGGGATCCTACACCGTCGATACGCAGTATTTT CAISESEFPSGGSYTVDTQYF
TRBJ2-6 17 TRBV5-8 . TRBD1 TGTGCCAGCAGCAGATGGACAGGGGGCGCTGGGGCCAACGTCCTGACTTTC CASSRWTGGAGANVLTF
TRBJ2-2 14 TRBV6-6 . TRBD1 TGTGCCAGCAGGACAGGGCAAAACACCGGGGAGCTGTTTTTT CASRTGQNTGELFF
TRBJ1-2 16 TRBV11-1 . TRBD1 TGTGCCAGCAGCGAGGGACAGTCCACTTTACTTTATGGCTACACCTTC CASSEGQSTLLYGYTF
TRBJ1-1 16 TRBV5-6 . . TGTGCCAGCAGCTTGGTGGGCAGACACATGAACACTGAAGCTTTCTTT CASSLVGRHMNTEAFF
TRBJ1-2 14 TRBV6-5 . TRBD1 TGTGCCAGCAGTCAGAACAGGGGGCTCGGTGGCTACACCTTC CASSQNRGLGGYTF